Shown below are 2 T cell receptor beta chains from a single sample sequenced in a study of blood T cells in healthy people across ages. Combining a sample-barcoded 5' primer with a J-beta primer mix, a second PCR ran for 7 to 11 cycles. TCRdb re-called the 5' RACE reads through MiXCR, storing one row per CDR3 protein. Among 1.5 million to 2 million distinct CDR3 sequences, 30% to 35% were seen once, and the ten largest hold about 10%. Sequenced sample: blood. The source of these receptors is a woman in her twenties or thirties in good health.

The gene calls are TRBV2 and TRBJ2-3; 7 bases are shared with TRBD1. V lost 4 bases and J lost 4; bases outside the gene matches: 11. CDR3 size: 16 residues. Germline CDR1 and CDR2: SNHLY and FYNNEI. This chain's CDR3 is CASSVQGGAVADTQYF. CDR3 nucleotides: TGTGCCAGCAGTGTGCAAGGGGGCGCGGTCGCAGATACGCAGTATTTT.

This clonotype appeared a few times. This rearrangement joins TRBV20-1 to TRBJ2-5; a possible D gene is TRBD2 (6 bases). The CDR3 length is 14 residues. Trimming took off 3 bases at V and 5 bases at J, with 16 bases between the two ends. Germline-derived CDR1 and CDR2 are DFQATT and SNEGSKA (reference sequence). CDR3 sequence: CSASAGGKIETQYF. As DNA, the CDR3 is TGCAGTGCTAGCGCAGGAGGGAAGATTGAGACCCAGTACTTC.